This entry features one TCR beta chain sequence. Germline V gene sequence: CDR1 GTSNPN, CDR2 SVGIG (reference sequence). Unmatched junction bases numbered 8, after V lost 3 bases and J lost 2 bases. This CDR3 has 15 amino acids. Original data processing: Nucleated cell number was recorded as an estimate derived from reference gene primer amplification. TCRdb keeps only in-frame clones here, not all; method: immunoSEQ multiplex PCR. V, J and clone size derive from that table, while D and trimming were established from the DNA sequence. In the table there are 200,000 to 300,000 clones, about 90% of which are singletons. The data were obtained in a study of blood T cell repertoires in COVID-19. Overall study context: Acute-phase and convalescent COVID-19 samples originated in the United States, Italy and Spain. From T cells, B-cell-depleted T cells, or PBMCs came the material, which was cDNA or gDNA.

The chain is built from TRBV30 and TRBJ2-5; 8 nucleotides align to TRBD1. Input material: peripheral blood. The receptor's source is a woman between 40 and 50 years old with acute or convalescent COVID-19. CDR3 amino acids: CAWRGGQGWQETQYF. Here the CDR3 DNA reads TGTGCCTGGAGGGGTGGACAGGGTTGGCAAGAGACCCAGTACTTC.